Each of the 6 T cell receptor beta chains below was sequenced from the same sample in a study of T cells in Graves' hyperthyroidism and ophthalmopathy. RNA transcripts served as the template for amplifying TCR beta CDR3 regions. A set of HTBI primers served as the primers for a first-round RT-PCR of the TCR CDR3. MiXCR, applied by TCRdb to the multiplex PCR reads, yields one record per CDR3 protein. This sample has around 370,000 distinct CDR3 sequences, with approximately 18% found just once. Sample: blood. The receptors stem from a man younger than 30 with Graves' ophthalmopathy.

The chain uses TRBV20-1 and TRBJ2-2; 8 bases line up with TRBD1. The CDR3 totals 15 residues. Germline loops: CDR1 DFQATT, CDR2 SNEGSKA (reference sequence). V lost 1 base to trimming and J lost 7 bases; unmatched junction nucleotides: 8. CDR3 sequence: CSARGGQGNGGELFF. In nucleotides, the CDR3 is TGCAGTGCTAGAGGTGGACAGGGAAACGGCGGGGAGCTGTTTTTT.

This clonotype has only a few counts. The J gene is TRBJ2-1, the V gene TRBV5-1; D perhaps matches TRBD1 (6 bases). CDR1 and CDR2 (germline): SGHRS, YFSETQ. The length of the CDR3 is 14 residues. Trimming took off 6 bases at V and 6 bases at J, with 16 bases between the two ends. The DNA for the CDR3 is TGCGCCAGCATGGAGGTAGGGGGAAGCAATGAGCAGTTCTTC. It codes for CASMEVGGSNEQFF.

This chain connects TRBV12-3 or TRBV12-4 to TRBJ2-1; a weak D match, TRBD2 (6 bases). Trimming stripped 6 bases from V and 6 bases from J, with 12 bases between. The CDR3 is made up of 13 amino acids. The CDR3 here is CASRATSLNEQFF. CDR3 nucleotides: TGTGCCAGCAGGGCGACTAGTCTCAATGAGCAGTTCTTC.

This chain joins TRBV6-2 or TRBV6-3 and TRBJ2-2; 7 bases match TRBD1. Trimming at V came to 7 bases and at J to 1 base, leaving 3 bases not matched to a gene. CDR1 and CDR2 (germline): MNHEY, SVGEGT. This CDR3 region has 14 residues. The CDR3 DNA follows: TGTGCCAGCACAGGACAGGAGAACACCGGGGAGCTGTTTTTT. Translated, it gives CASTGQENTGELFF.

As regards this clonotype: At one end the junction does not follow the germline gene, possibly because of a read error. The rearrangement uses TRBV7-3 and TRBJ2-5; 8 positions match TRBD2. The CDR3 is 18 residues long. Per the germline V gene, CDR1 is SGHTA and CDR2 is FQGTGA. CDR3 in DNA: TGCGCCAGCAGCCTCCAGGAGCGGGGGAGCCCCGCCGGAGAGACCCAGTACTTC. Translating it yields CASSLQERGSPAGETQYF.

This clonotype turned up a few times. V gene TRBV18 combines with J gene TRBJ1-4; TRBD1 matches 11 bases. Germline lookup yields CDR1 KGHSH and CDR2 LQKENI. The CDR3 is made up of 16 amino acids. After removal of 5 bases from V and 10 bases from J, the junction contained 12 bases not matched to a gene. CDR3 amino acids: CASSGGQGEDGGKLFF. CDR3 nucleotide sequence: TGTGCCAGCTCAGGGGGACAGGGGGAAGACGGCGGAAAACTGTTTTTT.